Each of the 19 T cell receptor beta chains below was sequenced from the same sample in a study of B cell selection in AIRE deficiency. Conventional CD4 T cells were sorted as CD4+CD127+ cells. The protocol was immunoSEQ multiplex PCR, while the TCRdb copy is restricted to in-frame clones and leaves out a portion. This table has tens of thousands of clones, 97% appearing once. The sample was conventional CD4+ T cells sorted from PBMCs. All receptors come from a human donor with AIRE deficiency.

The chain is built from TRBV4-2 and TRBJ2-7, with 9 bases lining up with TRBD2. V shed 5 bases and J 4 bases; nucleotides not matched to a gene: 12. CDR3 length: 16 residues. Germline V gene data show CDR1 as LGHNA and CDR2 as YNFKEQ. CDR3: CASSLGVLAGEYEQYF. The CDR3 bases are TGTGCCAGCAGCTTGGGCGTATTAGCGGGAGAATACGAGCAGTACTTC.

The CDR3 spells CASSLGQDLQETQYF. The CDR3 bases are TGTGCCAGCAGCTTGGGGCAGGACCTCCAAGAGACCCAGTACTTC. The rearrangement joins TRBV5-6 to TRBJ2-5; D call uncertain. Trimming shortened V by 0 bases and J by 1 base, and 10 bases separated the two germline ends. The CDR3 sequence is 15 residues long. Germline V gene lookup returns CDR1 SGHDT and CDR2 YYEEEE.

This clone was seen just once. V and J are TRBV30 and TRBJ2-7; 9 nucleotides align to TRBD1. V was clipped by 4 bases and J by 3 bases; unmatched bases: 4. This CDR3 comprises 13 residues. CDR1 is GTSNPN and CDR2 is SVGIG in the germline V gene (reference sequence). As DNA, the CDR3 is TGTGCCTGGAAATCGACAGGGGGCTACGAGCAGTACTTC. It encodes CAWKSTGGYEQYF.

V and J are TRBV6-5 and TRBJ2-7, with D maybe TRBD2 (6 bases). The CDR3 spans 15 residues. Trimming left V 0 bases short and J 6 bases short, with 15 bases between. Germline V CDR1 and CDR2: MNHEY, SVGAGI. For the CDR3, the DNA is TGTGCCAGCAGTTACTCGCGGGAAGGGGTCACCGAGCAGTACTTC. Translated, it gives CASSYSREGVTEQYF.

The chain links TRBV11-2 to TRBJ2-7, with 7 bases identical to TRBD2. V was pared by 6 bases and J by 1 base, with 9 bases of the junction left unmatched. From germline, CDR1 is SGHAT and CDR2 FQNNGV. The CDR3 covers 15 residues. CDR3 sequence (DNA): TGTGCCAGCAGGAGGGTAGCGGGTACTTCCTACGAGCAGTACTTC. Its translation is CASRRVAGTSYEQYF.

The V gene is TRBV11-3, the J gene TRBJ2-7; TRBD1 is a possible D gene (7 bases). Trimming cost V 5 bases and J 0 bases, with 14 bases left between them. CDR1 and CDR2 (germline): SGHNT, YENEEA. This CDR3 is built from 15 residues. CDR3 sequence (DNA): TGTGCCAGCAGCCCCCGACAGGGACTCTCCTACGAGCAGTACTTC. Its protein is CASSPRQGLSYEQYF.

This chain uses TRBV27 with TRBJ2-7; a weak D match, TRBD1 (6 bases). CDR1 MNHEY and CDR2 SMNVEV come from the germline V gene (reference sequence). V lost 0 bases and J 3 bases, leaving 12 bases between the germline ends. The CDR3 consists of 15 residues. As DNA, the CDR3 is TGTGCCAGCAGTTTATCGACACAGGGCGGCTACGAGCAGTACTTC. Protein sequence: CASSLSTQGGYEQYF.

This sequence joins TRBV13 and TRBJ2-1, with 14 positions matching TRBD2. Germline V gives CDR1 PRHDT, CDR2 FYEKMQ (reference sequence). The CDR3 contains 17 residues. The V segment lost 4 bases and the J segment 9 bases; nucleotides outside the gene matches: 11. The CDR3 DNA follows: TGTGCCAGCAGCTCTCCCCGGGGACTAGCGGGAGTTGGTGAGCAGTTCTTC. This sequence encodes CASSSPRGLAGVGEQFF.

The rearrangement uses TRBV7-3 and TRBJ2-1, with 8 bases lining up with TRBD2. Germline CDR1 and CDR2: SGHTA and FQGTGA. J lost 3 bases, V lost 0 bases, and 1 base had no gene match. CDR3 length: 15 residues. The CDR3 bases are TGTGCCAGCAGCTTAACCGGGAGGGGCTACAATGAGCAGTTCTTC. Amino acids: CASSLTGRGYNEQFF.

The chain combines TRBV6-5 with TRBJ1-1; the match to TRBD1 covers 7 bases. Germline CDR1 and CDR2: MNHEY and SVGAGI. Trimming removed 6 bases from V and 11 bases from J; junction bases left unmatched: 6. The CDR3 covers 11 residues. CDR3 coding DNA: TGTGCCAGCAGCCAGACAGGGAGGGCTTTCTTT. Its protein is CASSQTGRAFF.

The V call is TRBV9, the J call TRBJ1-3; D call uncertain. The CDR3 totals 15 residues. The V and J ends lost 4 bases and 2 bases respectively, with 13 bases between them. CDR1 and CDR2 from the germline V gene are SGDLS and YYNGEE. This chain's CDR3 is CASSSYSGAGNTIYF. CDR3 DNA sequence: TGTGCCAGCAGCTCCTACAGTGGTGCTGGAAACACCATATATTTT.

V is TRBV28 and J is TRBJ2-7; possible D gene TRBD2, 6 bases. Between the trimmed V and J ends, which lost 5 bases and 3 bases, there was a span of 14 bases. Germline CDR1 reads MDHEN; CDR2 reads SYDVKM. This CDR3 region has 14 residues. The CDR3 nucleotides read TGTGCCAGCAGTCCCACGGCGGGGAGCTACGAGCAGTACTTC. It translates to CASSPTAGSYEQYF.

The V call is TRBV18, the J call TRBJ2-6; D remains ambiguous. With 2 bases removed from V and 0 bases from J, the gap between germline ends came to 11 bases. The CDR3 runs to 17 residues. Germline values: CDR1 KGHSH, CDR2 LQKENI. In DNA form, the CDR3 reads TGTGCCAGCTCACCAATGGCACCTGACTCTGGGGCCAACGTCCTGACTTTC. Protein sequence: CASSPMAPDSGANVLTF.

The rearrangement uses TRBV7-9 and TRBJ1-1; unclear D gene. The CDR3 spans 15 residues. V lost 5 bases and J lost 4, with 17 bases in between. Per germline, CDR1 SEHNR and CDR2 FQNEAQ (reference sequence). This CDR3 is CASSLLRAKVTEAFF. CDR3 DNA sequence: TGTGCCAGCAGCCTGCTTCGGGCGAAGGTCACTGAAGCTTTCTTT.

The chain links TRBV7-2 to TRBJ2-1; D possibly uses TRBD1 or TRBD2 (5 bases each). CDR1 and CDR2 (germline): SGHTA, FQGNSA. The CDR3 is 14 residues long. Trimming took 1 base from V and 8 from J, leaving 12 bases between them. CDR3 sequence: CASSLGGRGDEQFF. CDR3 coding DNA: TGTGCCAGCAGCTTAGGAGGCCGGGGCGATGAGCAGTTCTTC.

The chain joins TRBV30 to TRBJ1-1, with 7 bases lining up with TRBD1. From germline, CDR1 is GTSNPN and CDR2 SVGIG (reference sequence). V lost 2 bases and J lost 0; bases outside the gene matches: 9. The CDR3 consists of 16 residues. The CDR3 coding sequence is TGTGCCTGGAGTCCCACCCGGACAGGAATGAACACTGAAGCTTTCTTT. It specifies CAWSPTRTGMNTEAFF.

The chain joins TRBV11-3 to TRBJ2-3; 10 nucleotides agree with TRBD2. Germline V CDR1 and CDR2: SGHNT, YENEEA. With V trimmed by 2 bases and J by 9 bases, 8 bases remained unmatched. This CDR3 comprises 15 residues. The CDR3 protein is CASSLTSGRAWTQYF. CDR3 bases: TGTGCCAGCAGCTTAACGAGCGGGAGGGCCTGGACGCAGTATTTT.

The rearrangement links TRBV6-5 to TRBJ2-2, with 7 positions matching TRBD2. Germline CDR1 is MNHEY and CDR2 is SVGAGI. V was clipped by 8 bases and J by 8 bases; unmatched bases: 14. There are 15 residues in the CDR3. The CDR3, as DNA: TGTGCCAGCGGAATTGGGACTACCCGCCCTGGGGAGCTGTTTTTT. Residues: CASGIGTTRPGELFF.

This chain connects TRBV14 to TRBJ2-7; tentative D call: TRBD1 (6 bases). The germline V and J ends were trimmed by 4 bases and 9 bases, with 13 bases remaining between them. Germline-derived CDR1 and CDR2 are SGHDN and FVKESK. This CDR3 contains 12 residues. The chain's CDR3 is CASSPKGVTQYF. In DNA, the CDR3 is TGTGCCAGCAGCCCAAAGGGGGTCACGCAGTACTTC.